Listed below are T cell receptor beta chains from one sample, sequenced in a study of blood T cell repertoires in COVID-19. Measured with immunoSEQ multiplex PCR; TCRdb has only the in-frame clones, and not every one. The sample gives over 400,000 clones, roughly 85% of which show up once; about 3% is in the top ten. The sequenced sample was peripheral blood. The receptors shown here come from a human donor in a cohort sampled during active COVID-19. The CDR3 runs from the conserved cysteine through the conserved F or W. A D gene is named only where the DNA matches it firmly. Clone size, where shown, is once, few, many, or a class for clones that have expanded.

J: TRBJ2-2
V: TRBV19
D: NA
size: NA
DNA: TGTGCCAGTAGTACCAGGGCCGGGGAGCTGTTTTTT
CDR3: CASSTRAGELFF

J: TRBJ2-7
V: TRBV28
D: TRBD1
size: NA
DNA: TGTGCCAGCAGTTCCGGACAGGTTATCTCCTACGAGCAGTACTTC
CDR3: CASSSGQVISYEQYF

J: TRBJ1-1
V: TRBV29-1
D: TRBD1
size: NA
DNA: TGCAGCGGGGGGGGACAGGGGAACACTGAAGCTTTCTTT
CDR3: CSGGGQGNTEAFF

J: TRBJ2-7
V: TRBV6-5
D: TRBD2
size: NA
DNA: TGTGCCACGACGACTAGCGGGAGTTACGAGCAGTACTTC
CDR3: CATTTSGSYEQYF

J: TRBJ2-7
V: TRBV4-2
D: NA
size: NA
DNA: TGTGCCAGCAGCCAAGCCCAGAACAATCCCCACGAGCAGTACTTC
CDR3: CASSQAQNNPHEQYF

J: TRBJ1-1
V: TRBV28
D: TRBD1
size: NA
DNA: TGTGCCAGCAGTTCGCCTTCGGACAGGCTGAACACTGAAGCTTTCTTT
CDR3: CASSSPSDRLNTEAFF

J: TRBJ2-1
V: TRBV4-1
D: NA
size: NA
DNA: TGCGCCAGCAGCCGATCAGACAGCTACAATGAGCAGTTCTTC
CDR3: CASSRSDSYNEQFF

J: TRBJ2-1
V: TRBV4-1
D: TRBD2
size: NA
DNA: TGCGCCAGCAGCCAAGGGACTAGCGGGAACACACCCGCCGGGAGGCAGTTCTTC
CDR3: CASSQGTSGNTPAGRQFF

J: TRBJ2-7
V: TRBV6-5
D: TRBD2
size: NA
DNA: TGTGCCAGCACCCAGGGAGGGGCCTACGAGCAGTACTTC
CDR3: CASTQGGAYEQYF

J: TRBJ2-1
V: TRBV28
D: NA
size: NA
DNA: TGTGCCAGCAGTTGGGGCACTGGCGCCTACAATGAGCAGTTCTTC
CDR3: CASSWGTGAYNEQFF

J: TRBJ2-1
V: TRBV7-3
D: TRBD2
size: NA
DNA: TGTGCCAGCAGCTTAGCCAGCGGGACGTACAATGAGCAGTTCTTC
CDR3: CASSLASGTYNEQFF

J: TRBJ2-7
V: TRBV25-1
D: NA
size: NA
DNA: TGTGCCAGCAGCCGGACAGCCTACGAGCAGTACTTC
CDR3: CASSRTAYEQYF

J: TRBJ2-1
V: TRBV2
D: TRBD1
size: NA
DNA: TGTGCCAGCGGACAGGGGGCAAACAATGAGCAGTTCTTC
CDR3: CASGQGANNEQFF

J: TRBJ1-6
V: TRBV7-8
D: NA
size: NA
DNA: TGTGCCAGCGGCCGCGAGTGGTGGAGCTCCTATAATTCACCCCTCCACTTT
CDR3: CASGREWWSSYNSPLHF

J: TRBJ1-2
V: TRBV3-1/TRBV3-2
D: NA
size: NA
DNA: TGTGCCAGCAGCCAGTATATTACTAACTATGGCTACACCTTC
CDR3: CASSQYITNYGYTF

J: TRBJ2-1
V: TRBV6-6
D: TRBD2
size: NA
DNA: TGTGCCAGCAGTTACATCAGCGGGAGGGTTATAAATGAGCAGTTCTTC
CDR3: CASSYISGRVINEQFF

J: TRBJ2-1
V: TRBV6-5
D: NA
size: NA
DNA: TGTGCCAGCAGGAACTTGGGCAAATACAATGAGCAGTTCTTC
CDR3: CASRNLGKYNEQFF

J: TRBJ2-7
V: TRBV30
D: TRBD1
size: NA
DNA: TGTGCCTGCACCCGGGACAGATCCTACGAGCAGTACTTC
CDR3: CACTRDRSYEQYF

J: TRBJ2-5
V: TRBV19
D: NA
size: NA
DNA: TGTGCCAGTAGTATAGGGGGAGGGGGCCAAGAGACCCAGTACTTC
CDR3: CASSIGGGGQETQYF

J: TRBJ1-1
V: TRBV11-1
D: NA
size: NA
DNA: TGTGCCAGCAGCTTATACCCAGGGGCTGACACTGAAGCTTTCTTT
CDR3: CASSLYPGADTEAFF

J: TRBJ2-1
V: TRBV19
D: NA
size: few
DNA: TGTGCCAGTAGCTATAGCGGAGCCGCCTACAATGAGCAGTTCTTC
CDR3: CASSYSGAAYNEQFF

J: TRBJ1-1
V: TRBV19
D: TRBD1
size: NA
DNA: TGTGCCAGTAGTTGGACAGGGGTTGGGACTGAAGCTTTCTTT
CDR3: CASSWTGVGTEAFF

J: TRBJ1-1
V: TRBV30
D: NA
size: few
DNA: TGTGCCTGGAGTGTGGCAGGCAACACTGAAGCTTTCTTT
CDR3: CAWSVAGNTEAFF

J: TRBJ2-1
V: TRBV9
D: TRBD2
size: few
DNA: TGTGCCAGCAGCGTAGAAGGCGGGAGGGCCTGGAATGAGCAGTTCTTC
CDR3: CASSVEGGRAWNEQFF

J: TRBJ2-5
V: TRBV5-6
D: NA
size: NA
DNA: TGTGCCAGCAGCACAGGGTTAGGGGAGACCCAGTACTTC
CDR3: CASSTGLGETQYF

J: TRBJ1-5
V: TRBV29-1
D: TRBD1
size: NA
DNA: TGCAGCGTTGAACCTTCCCCAGGACAGGGCAATCAGCCCCAGCATTTT
CDR3: CSVEPSPGQGNQPQHF

J: TRBJ2-3
V: TRBV18
D: TRBD1
size: once
DNA: TGTGCCAGCTCACGGACAGGGGCCACAGATACGCAGTATTTT
CDR3: CASSRTGATDTQYF

J: TRBJ2-3
V: TRBV11-2
D: TRBD2
size: NA
DNA: TGTGCCAGCAGCTTAGACTTAGGGACTAGCGGGAGTAGGACAGATACGCAGTATTTT
CDR3: CASSLDLGTSGSRTDTQYF

J: TRBJ2-7
V: TRBV18
D: TRBD2
size: NA
DNA: TGTGCCAGCTCACCACGGCAAGCGGGAGGCACTGGGGCTAACTACGAGCAGTACTTC
CDR3: CASSPRQAGGTGANYEQYF

J: TRBJ2-5
V: TRBV29-1
D: NA
size: NA
DNA: TGCAGCTTCAGACAGACCGAAGAGACCCAGTACTTC
CDR3: CSFRQTEETQYF

J: TRBJ2-7
V: TRBV7-3
D: NA
size: NA
DNA: TGTGCCAGCAGCTGGAGCAGGGAAGGCGAGCAGTACTTC
CDR3: CASSWSREGEQYF

J: TRBJ2-1
V: TRBV5-1
D: TRBD1
size: NA
DNA: TGCGCCAGCAGCTCGACGGGGACAGGGCAGGGCTACAATGAGCAGTTCTTC
CDR3: CASSSTGTGQGYNEQFF

J: TRBJ1-1
V: TRBV30
D: TRBD1
size: NA
DNA: TGTGCCTGGAGTGTAGGACAGGGATACGTCATGAACACTGAAGCTTTCTTT
CDR3: CAWSVGQGYVMNTEAFF

J: TRBJ2-1
V: TRBV7-9
D: TRBD2
size: NA
DNA: TGTGCCAGCAGCTTAAGCCTAGCGGCCTCCTACAATGAGCAGTTCTTC
CDR3: CASSLSLAASYNEQFF

J: TRBJ1-1
V: TRBV14
D: NA
size: NA
DNA: TGTGCCAGCAGCCACTTACAAGGCAGAGGGATAACTGAAGCTTTCTTT
CDR3: CASSHLQGRGITEAFF

J: TRBJ2-1
V: TRBV7-2
D: TRBD2
size: once
DNA: TGTGCCAGCAGCCAAATCACTATACCGGGACTAGCCATTAGTGAGCAGTTCTTC
CDR3: CASSQITIPGLAISEQFF

J: TRBJ2-5
V: TRBV5-4
D: TRBD2
size: NA
DNA: TGTGCCAGCAGCTTGACTAGCGGAGAGCAAGAGACCCAGTACTTC
CDR3: CASSLTSGEQETQYF

J: TRBJ1-5
V: TRBV12-5
D: TRBD1
size: NA
DNA: TGTGCTAGTGGACACGGGACAGGCAATCAGCCCCAGCATTTT
CDR3: CASGHGTGNQPQHF

J: TRBJ2-6
V: TRBV27
D: NA
size: NA
DNA: TGTGCCAGCAGTTTAAGGGACCGGACAGCCTCCTCTGGGGCCAACGTCCTGACTTTC
CDR3: CASSLRDRTASSGANVLTF

J: TRBJ2-5
V: TRBV3-1/TRBV3-2
D: TRBD2
size: NA
DNA: TGTGCCAGCAGCCAAGAAACGGGTAATAGCGGGAGGGCTGTAGAGACCCAGTACTTC
CDR3: CASSQETGNSGRAVETQYF

J: TRBJ2-2
V: TRBV11-3
D: NA
size: NA
DNA: TGTGCCAGCAGCCCCGACGGGGTAGCCGGGGAGCTGTTTTTT
CDR3: CASSPDGVAGELFF

J: TRBJ2-3
V: TRBV5-1
D: NA
size: NA
DNA: TGCGCCAGCAGCTCCCTGACGGGAGACACAGATACGCAGTATTTT
CDR3: CASSSLTGDTDTQYF

J: TRBJ2-7
V: TRBV5-4
D: TRBD1
size: once
DNA: TGTGCCAGCAGCGGGGGGACAGGCTTCTACGAGCAGTACTTC
CDR3: CASSGGTGFYEQYF

J: TRBJ1-2
V: TRBV5-5
D: NA
size: NA
DNA: TGTGCCAGCAGCCTCCAACCAGGTCCTAACTATGGCTACACCTTC
CDR3: CASSLQPGPNYGYTF

J: TRBJ2-5
V: TRBV15
D: TRBD2
size: NA
DNA: TGTGCCACCAGCAGAGCTACCGCCGGGGGGGGCGTGAGGGAGACCCAGTACTTC
CDR3: CATSRATAGGGVRETQYF

J: TRBJ2-7
V: TRBV5-6
D: NA
size: NA
DNA: TGTGCCAGCAGCGCAGGGTCCCCCTCCGAGCAGTACTTC
CDR3: CASSAGSPSEQYF

J: TRBJ2-3
V: TRBV5-6
D: NA
size: once
DNA: TGTGCCAGCAGCTTGGGACTAGGCACAGATACGCAGTATTTT
CDR3: CASSLGLGTDTQYF

J: TRBJ1-5
V: TRBV19
D: TRBD1
size: few
DNA: TGTGCCAGTCGGAGGGACAGCGAAGAGCCCCAGCATTTT
CDR3: CASRRDSEEPQHF

J: TRBJ2-3
V: TRBV9
D: NA
size: NA
DNA: TGTGCCAGCAGCGCCCAGTTACAAGATACGCAGTATTTT
CDR3: CASSAQLQDTQYF

J: TRBJ2-2
V: TRBV4-1
D: TRBD2
size: NA
DNA: TGCGCCAGCAGCCAAGATAGACCGGGTACTAGCGGGATTTCCAGGGGGGAGCTGTTTTTT
CDR3: CASSQDRPGTSGISRGELFF

J: TRBJ1-1
V: TRBV30
D: NA
size: NA
DNA: TGTGCCTGGAGTGTAGGACCCGGGGGGACTGAAGCTTTCTTT
CDR3: CAWSVGPGGTEAFF

J: TRBJ2-1
V: TRBV29-1
D: NA
size: once
DNA: TGCAGCGCCACAGCCCGATTCGACAGGTTATCCTACAATGAGCAGTTCTTC
CDR3: CSATARFDRLSYNEQFF

J: TRBJ1-2
V: TRBV4-3
D: TRBD1
size: NA
DNA: TGCGCCAGCAGCCAGGGACAGTCTATTTATGGCTACACCTTC
CDR3: CASSQGQSIYGYTF